This TCR beta chain originates from a study of Ad26.COV2.S vaccination and SARS-CoV-2 variants. Germline V CDR1 and CDR2: LNHNV, YYDKDF (reference sequence). V was cut by 1 base and J by 5 bases, with 10 bases left in between. CDR3 length: 14 amino acids. Sequenced by immunoSEQ multiplex PCR; TCRdb stores in-frame clones only, minus some. The sample has 440,000 or so clones; around 92% are singletons. Indicated treatment: 15 to 20 received Ad26.COV2.S at low or high dose, single or two shots; a few received placebo; per-sample allocation not given. Specimen acquisition occurred on day 63 following the initial vaccine or placebo injection.

Source: peripheral blood, taken in a trial of Ad26.COV2.S vaccine versus placebo. This TCR was sampled from a person aged 18-65 years who received the Ad26.COV2.S COVID-19 vaccine or a placebo. The rearrangement uses TRBV15 and TRBJ2-3; possibly TRBD2 for D (5 bases). CDR3 protein: CATSRVAFKDTQYF. The DNA for the CDR3 is TGTGCCACCAGCAGAGTAGCGTTCAAAGATACGCAGTATTTT.